What follows are 11 T cell receptor beta chains derived from one specimen sequenced in a study of blood T cell repertoires in COVID-19. TCRdb's table, derived via immunoSEQ multiplex PCR, lists solely in-frame clones and lacks some. The table includes a few hundred thousand clones, 88% detected once. The material sequenced was PBMCs or T cells enriched from blood (not recorded which). These receptors all stem from a woman aged 35 to 49 who had recovered from COVID-19.

The chain couples TRBV6-6 to TRBJ1-1; 7 bases line up with TRBD1. Germline values: CDR1 MNHNY, CDR2 SVGAGI (reference sequence). V shed 7 bases, J shed 0 bases, and the junction held 8 bases outside the gene matches. This CDR3 is built from 15 residues. The CDR3, as DNA: TGTGCCAGCATCCAGACAGGGTCGATGAACACTGAAGCTTTCTTT. Translated, it gives CASIQTGSMNTEAFF.

The rearrangement uses TRBV7-9 and TRBJ1-2, with 11 bases lining up with TRBD1. The CDR3 is 14 residues long. Trimming at V came to 5 bases and at J to 5 bases, leaving 4 bases not matched to a gene. The germline V gene encodes CDR1 SEHNR and CDR2 FQNEAQ (reference sequence). The DNA for the CDR3 is TGTGCCAGCAGCGGGACAGGGGGTCGGTATGGCTACACCTTC. It yields the protein CASSGTGGRYGYTF.

To note about this clone: One junction end does not reproduce the germline sequence, and a read error may be involved. The chain links TRBV7-2 to TRBJ2-7; 8 bases agree with TRBD2. The CDR3 is 15 amino acids. Germline V gene sequence: CDR1 SGHTA, CDR2 FQGNSA. The CDR3 protein is CASRLALAGRYEQYF. The CDR3 DNA follows: TGTGCCAGCAGGTTAGCCCTAGCGGGTCGGTACGAGCAGTACTTC.

The genes are TRBV6-5 and TRBJ1-2; 9 nucleotides align to TRBD1. The CDR3 covers 15 residues. V shed 4 bases, J shed 2 bases, and the junction held 5 bases outside the gene matches. Per germline, CDR1 MNHEY and CDR2 SVGAGI. The CDR3 nucleotides read TGTGCCAGCAGTTTGGAAGGACAGGGGAACTATGGCTACACCTTC. Translating it yields CASSLEGQGNYGYTF.

The chain employs TRBV18 and TRBJ2-5; D may be TRBD2 (5 bases). CDR1 and CDR2 (germline): KGHSH, LQKENI. CDR3 length equals 14 residues. Trimming removed 3 bases from V and 5 bases from J, with 13 bases in between. In DNA form, the CDR3 reads TGTGCCAGCTCACCTGATTTTGGAGGCGAGACCCAGTACTTC. It encodes CASSPDFGGETQYF.

This chain links TRBV18 with TRBJ1-2; D is unclear. V was cut by 6 bases and J by 0 bases, with 11 bases left in between. The CDR3 extends over 14 amino acids. Germline lookup yields CDR1 KGHSH and CDR2 LQKENI. Here the CDR3 reads CASSRGATNYGYTF. DNA for the CDR3: TGTGCCAGCTCGCGGGGAGCCACTAACTATGGCTACACCTTC.

The rearrangement links TRBV6-5 to TRBJ2-7; the match to TRBD1 covers 9 bases. CDR1 is MNHEY, CDR2 SVGAGI, per germline. This CDR3 comprises 12 residues. The V gene end was trimmed by 7 bases and the J gene end by 3 bases; junction bases not matched to a gene: 1. The chain's CDR3 is CASMGQGYEQYF. The CDR3 nucleotides are TGTGCCAGCATGGGACAGGGCTACGAGCAGTACTTC.

The chain combines TRBV10-2 with TRBJ2-2; D perhaps matches TRBD1 (5 bases). Per germline, CDR1 WSHSY and CDR2 SAAADI. This CDR3 is 18 amino acids long. V lost 0 bases and J 1 base, leaving 15 bases between the germline ends. CDR3 sequence (DNA): TGCGCCAGCAGTGAGTCGAACTTCGTGACAGAGAACACCGGGGAGCTGTTTTTT. It yields the protein CASSESNFVTENTGELFF.

The gene calls are TRBV4-1 and TRBJ2-3; 8 nucleotides match TRBD2. This CDR3 comprises 14 residues. Unmatched junction bases numbered 5, after V lost 7 bases and J lost 2 bases. Germline V gives CDR1 MGHRA, CDR2 YSYEKL. CDR3 protein: CASKREMYTDTQYF. CDR3 DNA: TGCGCCAGCAAGCGGGAGATGTACACAGATACGCAGTATTTT.

V is TRBV4-1 and J is TRBJ2-4; D is possibly TRBD2 (5 bases). This CDR3 comprises 17 residues. The V gene lost 3 bases and the J gene lost 8 bases, with 23 bases spanning the gap. Germline V gives CDR1 MGHRA, CDR2 YSYEKL. The CDR3 is CASSHSVVYGIRDIQYF. The CDR3, as DNA: TGCGCCAGCAGCCACTCCGTGGTTTACGGGATCCGGGACATTCAGTACTTC.

The V and J genes are TRBV4-3 and TRBJ2-1; D is perhaps TRBD2 (6 bases). The germline V and J ends were trimmed by 0 bases and 1 base, with 13 bases remaining between them. This CDR3 is built from 17 residues. The germline V gene encodes CDR1 LGHNA and CDR2 YSLEER. The CDR3 loop is CASSQEHQRASYNEQFF. DNA of the CDR3: TGCGCCAGCAGCCAAGAACACCAGCGGGCGTCCTACAATGAGCAGTTCTTC.